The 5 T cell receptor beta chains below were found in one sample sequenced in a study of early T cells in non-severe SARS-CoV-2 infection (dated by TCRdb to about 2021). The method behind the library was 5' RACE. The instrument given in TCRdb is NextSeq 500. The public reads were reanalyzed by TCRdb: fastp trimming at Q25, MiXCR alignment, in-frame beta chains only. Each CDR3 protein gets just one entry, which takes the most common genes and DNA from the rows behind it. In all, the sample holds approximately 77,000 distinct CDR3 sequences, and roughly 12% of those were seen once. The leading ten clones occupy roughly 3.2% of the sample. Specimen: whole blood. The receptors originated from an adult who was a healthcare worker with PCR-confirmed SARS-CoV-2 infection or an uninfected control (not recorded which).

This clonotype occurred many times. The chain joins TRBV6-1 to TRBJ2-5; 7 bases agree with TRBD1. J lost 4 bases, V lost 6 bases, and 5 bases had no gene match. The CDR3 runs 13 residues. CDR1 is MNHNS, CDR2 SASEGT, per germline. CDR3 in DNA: TGTGCCAGCAGCCGACAGGGCCGAGAGACCCAGTACTTC. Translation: CASSRQGRETQYF.

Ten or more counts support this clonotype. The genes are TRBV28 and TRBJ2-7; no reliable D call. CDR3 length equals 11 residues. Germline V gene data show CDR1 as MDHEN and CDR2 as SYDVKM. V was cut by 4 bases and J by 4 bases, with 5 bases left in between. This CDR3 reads CASSSLYEQYF. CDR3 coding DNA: TGTGCCAGCAGTTCCTTATACGAGCAGTACTTC.

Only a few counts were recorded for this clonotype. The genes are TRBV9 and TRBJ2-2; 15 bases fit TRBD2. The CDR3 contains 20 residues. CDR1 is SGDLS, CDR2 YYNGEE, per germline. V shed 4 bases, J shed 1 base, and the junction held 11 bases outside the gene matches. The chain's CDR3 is CASSLYSGTSGRRNTGELFF. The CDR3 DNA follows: TGTGCCAGCAGCCTCTATTCCGGGACTAGCGGGAGGAGGAACACCGGGGAGCTGTTTTTT.

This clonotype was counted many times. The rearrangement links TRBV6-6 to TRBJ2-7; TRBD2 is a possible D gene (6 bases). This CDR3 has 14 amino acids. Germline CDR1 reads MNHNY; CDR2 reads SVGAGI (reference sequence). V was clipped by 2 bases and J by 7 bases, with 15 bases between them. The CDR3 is CASSYGTGAGEQYF. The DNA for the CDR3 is TGTGCCAGCAGTTACGGGACGGGAGCTGGGGAGCAGTACTTC.

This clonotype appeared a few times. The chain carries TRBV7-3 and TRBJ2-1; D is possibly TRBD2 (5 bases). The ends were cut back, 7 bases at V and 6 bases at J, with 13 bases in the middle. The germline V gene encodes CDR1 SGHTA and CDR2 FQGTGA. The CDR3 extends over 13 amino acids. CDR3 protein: CASTASLGNEQFF. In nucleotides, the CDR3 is TGTGCCAGCACCGCTAGCTTGGGCAATGAGCAGTTCTTC.